The clone carrying this T cell receptor beta chain is categorized as medium-sized. The data are from a study of metastatic and nonmetastatic thyroid tumors. Study as a whole: Repertoire comparisons spanned blood and tumor or nodule tissue from malignant and benign thyroid patients.

Each patient came to thyroid surgery without any prior treatment (of any kind). The CDR3 loop spans 19 amino acids. Germline V gives CDR1 MNHNY, CDR2 SVGAGI (reference sequence). V shed 2 bases, J shed 4 bases, and the junction held 12 bases outside the gene matches. Authors' processing steps: Clinicopathological groups supplied CDR3 differences that were used to build a distant-metastasis classifier for papillary thyroid cancer. TCRdb re-called the PCR reads with MiXCR. These V and J calls originate from TCRdb's pipeline instead of the authors' own analysis. The table lists about 7,300 clones, more than 2.5% of them singletons, with about a sixth in the top ten.

The chain combines TRBV6-6 with TRBJ2-6; 9 nucleotides line up with TRBD1. The TCR originated in a female donor with papillary thyroid cancer or a benign thyroid nodule (not recorded which). Some clones in this sample may be carry-over from other donors' samples. Sequencing was done on a sample of tumor tissue. The CDR3 DNA is TGTGCCAGCAGTTACACCCCTGGGACAGGGTCGGGCGGGGCCAACGTCCTGACTTTC. Translation: CASSYTPGTGSGGANVLTF.